The source of this T cell receptor beta chain is a study of glioma-infiltrating T cells. TCR alpha and beta CDR3 regions were amplified from RNA using iRepertoire nested multiplex PCR. Tissue mRNA or PBMC total RNA, roughly 85-450 ng, went into one-step reverse transcription and amplification. TCRdb re-called the multiplex PCR reads with MiXCR, one entry per CDR3 protein. This table has around 90,000 distinct CDR3 sequences, 35% to 45% appearing once. This clonotype was seen repeatedly, ten times or more. What it binds is unknown. The study's findings and limits: Non-neoplastic patients had below-expected tissue-blood divergence, while all gliomas exceeded expectation. Tissue and blood shared very few CDR3 sequences.

The sequencing input was glioma tissue, nonneoplastic brain tissue, or PBMCs (not recorded which). The sequence came from a human donor with low-grade glioma or glioblastoma, undergoing nonglioma brain surgery, or in good health (not recorded which).

CDR3 residues: CASSEALPGLNEQYF. The CDR3 DNA follows: TGTGCCAGCAGTGAAGCGCTTCCGGGGTTGAACGAGCAGTACTTC. This chain uses TRBV2 with TRBJ2-7; a weak D match, TRBD2 (5 bases). Per germline, CDR1 SNHLY and CDR2 FYNNEI. This CDR3 region has 15 residues. Trimming stripped 0 bases from V and 5 bases from J, with 14 bases between.